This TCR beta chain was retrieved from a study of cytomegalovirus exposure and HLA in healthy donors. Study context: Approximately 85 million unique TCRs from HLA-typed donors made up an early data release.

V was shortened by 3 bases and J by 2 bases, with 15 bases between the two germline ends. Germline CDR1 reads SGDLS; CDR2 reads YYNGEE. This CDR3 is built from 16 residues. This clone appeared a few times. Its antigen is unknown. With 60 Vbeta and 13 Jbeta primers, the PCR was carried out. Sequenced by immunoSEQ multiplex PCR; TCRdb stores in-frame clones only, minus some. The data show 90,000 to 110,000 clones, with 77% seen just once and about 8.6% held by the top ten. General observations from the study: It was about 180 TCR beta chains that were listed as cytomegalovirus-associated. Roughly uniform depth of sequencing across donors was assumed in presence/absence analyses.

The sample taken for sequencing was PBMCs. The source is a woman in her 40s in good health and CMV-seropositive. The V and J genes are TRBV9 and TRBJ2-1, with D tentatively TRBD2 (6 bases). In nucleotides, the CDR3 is TGTGCCAGCAGCGGCCGTGGGACTGTCACCTACAATGAGCAGTTCTTC. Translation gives CASSGRGTVTYNEQFF. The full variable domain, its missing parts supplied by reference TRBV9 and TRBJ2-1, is DSGVTQTPKHLITATGQRVTLRCSPRSGDLSVYWYQQSLDQGLQFLIQYYNGEERAKGNILERFSAQQFPDLHSELNLSSLELGDSALYFCASSGRGTVTYNEQFFGPGTRLTVL.